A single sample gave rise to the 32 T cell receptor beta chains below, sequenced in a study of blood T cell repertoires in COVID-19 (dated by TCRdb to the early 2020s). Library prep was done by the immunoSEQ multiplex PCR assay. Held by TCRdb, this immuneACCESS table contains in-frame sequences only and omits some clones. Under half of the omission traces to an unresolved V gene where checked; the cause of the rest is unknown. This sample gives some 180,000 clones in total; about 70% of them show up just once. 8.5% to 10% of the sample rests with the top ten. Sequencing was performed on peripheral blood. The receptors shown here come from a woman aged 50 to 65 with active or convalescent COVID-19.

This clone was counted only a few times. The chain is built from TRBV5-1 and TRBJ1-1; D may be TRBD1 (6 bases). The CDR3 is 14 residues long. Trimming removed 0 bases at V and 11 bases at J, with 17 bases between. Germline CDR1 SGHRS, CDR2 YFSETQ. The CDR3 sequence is CASSLGGFRTVAFF. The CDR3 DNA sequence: TGCGCCAGCAGCTTGGGGGGCTTTCGGACAGTGGCTTTCTTT.

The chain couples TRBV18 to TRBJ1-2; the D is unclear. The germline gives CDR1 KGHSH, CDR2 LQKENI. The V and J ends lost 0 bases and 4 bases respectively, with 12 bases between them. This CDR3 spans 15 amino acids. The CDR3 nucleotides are TGTGCCAGCTCACCACCGGGAGAAGGGCTCTATGGCTACACCTTC. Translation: CASSPPGEGLYGYTF.

The CDR3 sequence is CASSHTPIDRVATEAFF. For the CDR3, the DNA is TGTGCCAGCAGCCACACCCCGATTGACAGGGTGGCGACTGAAGCTTTCTTT. The V gene is TRBV3-1 (or the pseudogene TRBV3-2), the J gene TRBJ1-1, with 7 positions matching TRBD1. Germline values: CDR1 LGHDT, CDR2 YNNKEL (reference sequence). The junction had 15 bases not matched to a gene; V was cut back by 3 bases and J by 5 bases. This CDR3 is 17 amino acids long.

This chain's CDR3 is CASSYSIQRTDTQYF. In DNA form, the CDR3 reads TGTGCCAGCAGTTACTCGATACAGCGCACAGATACGCAGTATTTT. This rearrangement joins TRBV6-5 to TRBJ2-3; D uncertain. V lost 0 bases, J lost 1 base, and 8 bases lay in between. The CDR3 extends over 15 amino acids. CDR1 is MNHEY, CDR2 SVGAGI, per germline.

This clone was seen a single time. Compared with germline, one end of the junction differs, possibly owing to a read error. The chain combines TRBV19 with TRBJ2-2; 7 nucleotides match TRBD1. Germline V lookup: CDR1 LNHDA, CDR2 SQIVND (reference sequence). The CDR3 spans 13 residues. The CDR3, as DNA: TGTGTCAGTAGTCTCACAGGGGCCGGGGAGCTGTTTTTT. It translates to CVSSLTGAGELFF.

The CDR3 region is CASSLGLAGGQETQYF. The CDR3 coding sequence is TGCGCCAGCAGCTTGGGTTTAGCGGGGGGCCAAGAGACCCAGTACTTC. The genes are TRBV5-1 and TRBJ2-5; 10 nucleotides agree with TRBD2. Germline V gene data show CDR1 as SGHRS and CDR2 as YFSETQ. The ends lost 0 bases at V and 1 base at J; junction bases unmatched: 3. The CDR3 length is 16 residues.

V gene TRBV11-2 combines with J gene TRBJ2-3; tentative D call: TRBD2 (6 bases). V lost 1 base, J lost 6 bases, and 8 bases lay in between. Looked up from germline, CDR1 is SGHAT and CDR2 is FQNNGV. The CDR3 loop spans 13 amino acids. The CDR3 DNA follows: TGTGCCAGCAGCTTAGGACTAGGCGATACGCAGTATTTT. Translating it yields CASSLGLGDTQYF.

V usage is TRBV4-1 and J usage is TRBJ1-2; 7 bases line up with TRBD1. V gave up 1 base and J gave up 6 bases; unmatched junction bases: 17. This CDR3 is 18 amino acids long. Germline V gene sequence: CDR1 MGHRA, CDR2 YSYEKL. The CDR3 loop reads CASSQVIHRGGQTHGYTF. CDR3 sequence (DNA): TGCGCCAGCAGCCAAGTCATCCACCGAGGGGGACAGACCCATGGCTACACCTTC.

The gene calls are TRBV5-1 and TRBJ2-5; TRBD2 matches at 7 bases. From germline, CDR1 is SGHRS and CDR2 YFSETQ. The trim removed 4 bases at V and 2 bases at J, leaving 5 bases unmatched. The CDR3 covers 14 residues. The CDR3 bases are TGCGCCAGCAGCCCCGCTAGCGGACAAGAGACCCAGTACTTC. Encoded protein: CASSPASGQETQYF.

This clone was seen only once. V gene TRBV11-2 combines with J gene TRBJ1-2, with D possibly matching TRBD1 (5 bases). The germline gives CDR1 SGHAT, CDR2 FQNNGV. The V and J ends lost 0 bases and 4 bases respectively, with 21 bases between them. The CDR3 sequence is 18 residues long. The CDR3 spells CASSLEGQNRFRPYGYTF. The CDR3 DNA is TGTGCCAGCAGCTTAGAGGGCCAAAACAGGTTCCGACCCTATGGCTACACCTTC.

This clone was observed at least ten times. The CDR3 loop reads CAAGLSGTDTQYF. The CDR3 nucleotides read TGTGCCGCCGGGTTGTCAGGCACAGATACGCAGTATTTT. The V and J genes are TRBV19 and TRBJ2-3, with D hard to call. The germline V gene encodes CDR1 LNHDA and CDR2 SQIVND (reference sequence). V gave up 11 bases and J gave up 1 base, with 13 bases separating them. The CDR3 consists of 13 residues.

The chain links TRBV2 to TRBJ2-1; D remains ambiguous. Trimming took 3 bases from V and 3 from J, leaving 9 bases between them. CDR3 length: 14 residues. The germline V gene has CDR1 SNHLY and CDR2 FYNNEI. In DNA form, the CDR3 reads TGTGCCAGCAGTGATTGGGCCAACTACAATGAGCAGTTCTTC. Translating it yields CASSDWANYNEQFF.

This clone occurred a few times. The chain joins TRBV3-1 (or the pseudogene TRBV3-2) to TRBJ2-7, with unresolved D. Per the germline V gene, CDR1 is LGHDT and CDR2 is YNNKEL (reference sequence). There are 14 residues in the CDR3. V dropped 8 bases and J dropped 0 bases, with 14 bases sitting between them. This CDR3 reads CASSSNPGSYEQYF. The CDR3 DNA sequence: TGTGCCAGCTCCTCGAACCCGGGCTCCTACGAGCAGTACTTC.

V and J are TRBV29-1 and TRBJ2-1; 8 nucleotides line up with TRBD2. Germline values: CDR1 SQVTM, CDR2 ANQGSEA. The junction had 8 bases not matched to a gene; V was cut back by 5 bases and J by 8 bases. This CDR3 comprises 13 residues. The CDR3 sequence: CSVNSGNPYEQFF. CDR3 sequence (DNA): TGCAGCGTTAATAGCGGGAACCCCTATGAGCAGTTCTTC.

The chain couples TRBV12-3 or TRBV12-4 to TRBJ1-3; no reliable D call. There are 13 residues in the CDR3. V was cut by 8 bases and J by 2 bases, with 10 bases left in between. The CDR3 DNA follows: TGTGCCAGCCTCGGTGATGCTGGAAACACCATATATTTT. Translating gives CASLGDAGNTIYF.

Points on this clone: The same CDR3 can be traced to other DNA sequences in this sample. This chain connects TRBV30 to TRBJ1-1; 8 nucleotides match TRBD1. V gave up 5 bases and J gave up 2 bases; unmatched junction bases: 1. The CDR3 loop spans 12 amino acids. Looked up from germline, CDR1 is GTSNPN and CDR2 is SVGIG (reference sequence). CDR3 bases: TGTGCCTGGGACAGGGGCAACACTGAAGCTTTCTTT. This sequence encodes CAWDRGNTEAFF.

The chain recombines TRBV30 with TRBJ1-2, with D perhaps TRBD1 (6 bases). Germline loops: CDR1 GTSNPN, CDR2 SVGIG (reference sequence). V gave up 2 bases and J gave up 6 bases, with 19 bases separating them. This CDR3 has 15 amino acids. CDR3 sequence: CAWSHRDLLGDGYTF. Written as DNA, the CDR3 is TGTGCCTGGAGTCACAGGGATCTCCTGGGAGATGGCTACACCTTC.

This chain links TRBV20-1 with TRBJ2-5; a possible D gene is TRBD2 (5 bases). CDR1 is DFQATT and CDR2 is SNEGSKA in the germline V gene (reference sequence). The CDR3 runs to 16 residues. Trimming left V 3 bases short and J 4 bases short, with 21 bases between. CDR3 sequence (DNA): TGCAGTGCTAGTTTTATTGGGAGAGTGGTGGGAGAGACCCAGTACTTC. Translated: CSASFIGRVVGETQYF.

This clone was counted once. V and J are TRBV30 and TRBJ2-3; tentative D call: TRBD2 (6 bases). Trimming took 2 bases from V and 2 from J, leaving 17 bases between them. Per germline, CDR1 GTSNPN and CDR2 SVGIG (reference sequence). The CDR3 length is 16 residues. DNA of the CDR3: TGTGCCTGGAGTAGGAAAACTAGCAGTACCACAGATACGCAGTATTTT. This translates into CAWSRKTSSTTDTQYF.

The CDR3 sequence: CASSLERGGGIQYF. As DNA, the CDR3 is TGTGCCAGCAGCTTAGAAAGGGGCGGTGGCATTCAGTACTTC. The chain employs TRBV7-2 and TRBJ2-4; a weak D match, TRBD1 (5 bases). CDR1 is SGHTA and CDR2 is FQGNSA in the germline V gene. The CDR3 has 14 amino acids. Trimming stripped 1 base from V and 9 bases from J, with 13 bases between.

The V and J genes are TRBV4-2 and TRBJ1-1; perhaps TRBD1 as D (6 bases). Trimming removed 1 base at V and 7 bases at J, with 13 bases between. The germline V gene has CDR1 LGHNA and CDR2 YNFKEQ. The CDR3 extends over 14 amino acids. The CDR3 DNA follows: TGTGCCAGCAGCCAAGTGGGGGCGCCGGTTGAAGCTTTCTTT. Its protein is CASSQVGAPVEAFF.

CDR3 DNA sequence: TGTGCCAGCAGCCAAGAGAACAGGGGGCGGGAAAAACTGTTTTTT. Translating gives CASSQENRGREKLFF. The chain carries TRBV3-1 (or the pseudogene TRBV3-2) and TRBJ1-4, with TRBD1 matching over 9 bases. The CDR3 sequence is 15 residues long. V lost 0 bases, J lost 8 bases, and 4 bases stayed unmatched. Germline V CDR1 and CDR2: LGHDT, YNNKEL (reference sequence).

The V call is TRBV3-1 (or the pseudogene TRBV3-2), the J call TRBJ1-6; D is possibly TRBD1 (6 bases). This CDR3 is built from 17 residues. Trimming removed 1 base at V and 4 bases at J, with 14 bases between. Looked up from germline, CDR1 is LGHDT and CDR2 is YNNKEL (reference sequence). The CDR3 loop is CASSQGPAGAYNSPLHF. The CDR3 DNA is TGTGCCAGCAGCCAAGGCCCGGCGGGGGCATATAATTCACCCCTCCACTTT.

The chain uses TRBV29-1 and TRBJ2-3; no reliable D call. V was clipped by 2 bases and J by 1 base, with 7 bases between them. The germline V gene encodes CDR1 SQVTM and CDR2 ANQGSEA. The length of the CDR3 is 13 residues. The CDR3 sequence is CSVETPGTDTQYF. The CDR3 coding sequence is TGCAGCGTTGAAACCCCAGGCACAGATACGCAGTATTTT.

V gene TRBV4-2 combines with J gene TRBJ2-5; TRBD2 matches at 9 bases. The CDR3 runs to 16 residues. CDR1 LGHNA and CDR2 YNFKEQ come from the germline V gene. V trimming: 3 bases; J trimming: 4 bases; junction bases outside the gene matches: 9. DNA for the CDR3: TGTGCCAGCAGCCAGCTACTAGCGGGCCCTGTAGAGACCCAGTACTTC. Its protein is CASSQLLAGPVETQYF.

The CDR3 protein is CASSEQGTTHSTDTQYF. The CDR3 DNA sequence: TGTGCCAGCAGTGAACAGGGTACTACCCATAGCACAGATACGCAGTATTTT. The chain carries TRBV6-4 and TRBJ2-3; possibly TRBD1 for D (6 bases). V was pared by 3 bases and J by 0 bases, with 16 bases between. The germline gives CDR1 MRHNA, CDR2 SNTAGT. CDR3 length: 17 amino acids.

The CDR3 nucleotides are TGTGCCATTACAGGGGGGATCTCTAATAATGAAAAACTGTTTTTT. Translation: CAITGGISNNEKLFF. The rearrangement joins TRBV28 to TRBJ1-4; 8 bases fit TRBD1. The junction had 11 bases not matched to a gene; V was cut back by 10 bases and J by 4 bases. CDR1 and CDR2 from the germline V gene are MDHEN and SYDVKM. The CDR3 spans 15 residues.

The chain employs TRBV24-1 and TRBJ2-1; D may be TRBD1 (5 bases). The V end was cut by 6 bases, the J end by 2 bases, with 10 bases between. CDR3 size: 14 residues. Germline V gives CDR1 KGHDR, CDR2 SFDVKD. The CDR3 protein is CATSLAGTYNEQFF. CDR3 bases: TGTGCCACCAGTTTGGCAGGGACCTACAATGAGCAGTTCTTC.

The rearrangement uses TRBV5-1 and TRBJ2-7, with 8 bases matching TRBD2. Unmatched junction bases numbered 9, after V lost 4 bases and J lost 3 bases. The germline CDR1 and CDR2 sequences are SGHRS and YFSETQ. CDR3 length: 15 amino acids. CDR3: CASSVSGVNNYEQYF. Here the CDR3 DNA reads TGCGCCAGCAGCGTTAGCGGGGTAAACAACTACGAGCAGTACTTC.

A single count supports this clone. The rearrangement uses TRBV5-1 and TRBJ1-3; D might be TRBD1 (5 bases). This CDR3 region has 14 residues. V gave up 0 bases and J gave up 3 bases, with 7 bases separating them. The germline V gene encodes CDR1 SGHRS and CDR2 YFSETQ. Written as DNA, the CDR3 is TGCGCCAGCAGCTTGGAGGGGCTTGGAAACACCATATATTTT. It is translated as CASSLEGLGNTIYF.

The CDR3 protein is CASSLRGGEKLFF. The CDR3 DNA follows: TGTGCCAGCAGCTTAAGGGGAGGTGAAAAACTGTTTTTT. V gene TRBV7-6 combines with J gene TRBJ1-4, with D perhaps matching TRBD1 (5 bases). Trimming left V 2 bases short and J 7 bases short, with 8 bases between. Germline CDR1 is SGHVS and CDR2 is FNYEAQ. There are 13 residues in the CDR3.

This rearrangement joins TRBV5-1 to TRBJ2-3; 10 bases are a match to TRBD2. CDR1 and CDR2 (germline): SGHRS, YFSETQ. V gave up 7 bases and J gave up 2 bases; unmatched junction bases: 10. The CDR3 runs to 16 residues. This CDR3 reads CASGPGAGGVTDTQYF. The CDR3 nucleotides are TGCGCCAGCGGGCCCGGAGCGGGAGGGGTCACAGATACGCAGTATTTT.